These T cell receptor beta chains were read from a single sample in a study of cytomegalovirus exposure and HLA in healthy donors. Measured with immunoSEQ multiplex PCR; TCRdb has only the in-frame clones, and not every one. The table records roughly 160,000 clones, 80% to 90% of them present only once. Specimen: PBMCs. The receptor source for this set is a man younger than 45 in good health and CMV-seropositive. Both conserved end residues are part of each CDR3. D genes are given only for firm matches. Clone size is given for some rows only: seen once, a few or many times, or a class if the clone is expanded.

d_call,j_call,v_call,clone_size,cdr3_aa,cdr3_nt
NA,TRBJ2-3,TRBV7-2,NA,CASSLNHREDTQYF,TGTGCCAGCAGCTTAAACCACCGGGAAGATACGCAGTATTTT
TRBD1,TRBJ1-2,TRBV7-3,NA,CASSSGQGYGYTF,TGTGCCAGCAGCTCGGGACAGGGCTATGGCTACACCTTC
NA,TRBJ2-5,TRBV2,NA,CASTGGEGDQYF,TGTGCCAGCACTGGGGGCGAAGGGGACCAGTACTTC
NA,TRBJ1-1,TRBV29-1,NA,CSVEAQPNTEAFF,TGCAGCGTTGAGGCACAGCCGAACACTGAAGCTTTCTTT
TRBD2,TRBJ2-5,TRBV19,NA,CASNPGLAGETQYF,TGTGCCAGTAACCCGGGACTAGCAGGAGAGACCCAGTACTTC
NA,TRBJ2-7,TRBV19,NA,CASSIGGQGRYEQYF,TGTGCCAGTAGTATAGGGGGGCAGGGTCGGTACGAGCAGTACTTC
NA,TRBJ2-3,TRBV5-1,NA,CASSWVPRGTDTQYF,TGCGCCAGCAGCTGGGTCCCGAGAGGGACAGATACGCAGTATTTT
TRBD1,TRBJ1-1,TRBV7-2,few,CASSSTGVVSEAFF,TGTGCCAGCAGCTCCACAGGGGTGGTTAGTGAAGCTTTCTTT
TRBD2,TRBJ2-1,TRBV7-2,NA,CASSSQPAGGHEQFF,TGTGCCAGCAGCTCCCAGCCAGCGGGAGGCCATGAGCAGTTCTTC
TRBD2,TRBJ2-2,TRBV7-9,NA,CASSRLGTRNTGELFF,TGTGCCAGCAGCCGTCTTGGGACTAGGAACACCGGGGAGCTGTTTTTT
NA,TRBJ2-4,TRBV15,NA,CAIGGLENIQYF,TGTGCCATAGGCGGCCTTGAAAACATTCAGTACTTC
NA,TRBJ2-5,TRBV7-6,few,CASSLLATKETQYF,TGTGCCAGCAGCTTACTAGCGACTAAAGAGACCCAGTACTTC
NA,TRBJ2-6,TRBV28,NA,CASSQGPGANVLTF,TGTGCCAGCAGCCAGGGGCCTGGGGCCAACGTCCTGACTTTC
TRBD1,TRBJ2-2,TRBV5-4,NA,CASSLGTQGVTGELFF,TGTGCCAGCAGCTTGGGGACGCAGGGGGTTACCGGGGAGCTGTTTTTT
NA,TRBJ2-4,TRBV9,NA,CASSVGGVENIQYF,TGTGCCAGCAGCGTAGGAGGTGTCGAAAACATTCAGTACTTC
TRBD2,TRBJ2-7,TRBV19,NA,CASSIGASGSYEQYF,TGTGCCAGTAGTATTGGGGCTAGCGGCTCCTACGAGCAGTACTTC
NA,TRBJ2-1,TRBV7-6,NA,CASSLGGAGEQFF,TGTGCCAGCAGCTTGGGCGGGGCGGGTGAGCAGTTCTTC
TRBD2,TRBJ2-1,TRBV4-3,NA,CASSPGLAGPNEQFF,TGCGCCAGCAGCCCCGGACTAGCGGGCCCCAATGAGCAGTTCTTC
TRBD1,TRBJ1-1,TRBV18,NA,CASSGRGQSMNTEAFF,TGTGCCAGCTCAGGCAGGGGGCAGAGTATGAACACTGAAGCTTTCTTT
NA,TRBJ1-1,TRBV6-1,few,CASSDRGNEAFF,TGTGCCAGCAGTGATAGGGGGAATGAAGCTTTCTTT
TRBD1,TRBJ2-2,TRBV18,NA,CASSLVIGQGAGELFF,TGTGCCAGCTCACTAGTCATCGGACAGGGGGCCGGGGAGCTGTTTTTT
NA,TRBJ2-7,TRBV7-9,NA,CASSLAQGPLYEQYF,TGTGCCAGCAGCTTAGCGCAGGGGCCCCTCTACGAGCAGTACTTC
NA,TRBJ2-5,TRBV7-9,NA,CSSSSRDSVQETQYF,TGTTCCAGCAGCTCCCGGGACTCCGTGCAAGAGACCCAGTACTTC
NA,TRBJ1-3,TRBV5-1,NA,CASSLAGQSSGNTIYF,TGCGCCAGCAGCTTGGCTGGACAGTCCTCTGGAAACACCATATATTTT
NA,TRBJ2-1,TRBV7-9,NA,CSSSLDNSRNEQFF,TGTTCCAGCAGCTTAGATAATAGCAGAAATGAGCAGTTCTTC
TRBD2,TRBJ2-3,TRBV2,NA,CASSLLTSVSSTDTQYF,TGTGCCAGCAGCCTTCTCACTAGCGTTTCTAGCACAGATACGCAGTATTTT
TRBD1,TRBJ2-3,TRBV4-2,NA,CASSQDVVRGRTDTQYF,TGTGCCAGCAGCCAAGACGTGGTCAGGGGGCGGACAGATACGCAGTATTTT
TRBD2,TRBJ2-5,TRBV7-8,NA,CASLQRAGEETQYF,TGTGCCAGCCTACAAAGGGCGGGAGAAGAGACCCAGTACTTC
TRBD2,TRBJ2-2,TRBV6-1,NA,CASSDLAGAATGELFF,TGTGCCAGCAGTGATCTAGCGGGAGCGGCCACCGGGGAGCTGTTTTTT
NA,TRBJ2-2,TRBV10-1,NA,CASMSSAGELFF,TGCGCCAGCATGAGCAGCGCCGGGGAGCTGTTTTTT
NA,TRBJ1-6,TRBV4-2,NA,CASSQVKGVDSPLHF,TGTGCCAGCAGCCAAGTGAAAGGGGTTGATTCACCCCTCCACTTT
NA,TRBJ2-7,TRBV18,NA,CASSQGVSSYEQYF,TGTGCCAGCTCACAGGGAGTTAGCTCCTACGAGCAGTACTTC
TRBD1,TRBJ1-3,TRBV29-1,NA,CSVEGDRAPSGNTIYF,TGCAGCGTTGAAGGGGACAGGGCCCCCTCTGGAAACACCATATATTTT
TRBD1,TRBJ1-2,TRBV7-8,once,CASSLATGGNNNYGYTF,TGTGCCAGCAGCTTAGCGACAGGGGGCAACAATAACTATGGCTACACCTTC
NA,TRBJ1-6,TRBV6-1,NA,CASSEERASNSPLHF,TGTGCCAGCAGTGAAGAGAGGGCTTCGAATTCACCCCTCCACTTT
NA,TRBJ1-2,TRBV4-3,NA,CASSQGPYGGGYTF,TGCGCCAGCAGCCAGGGTCCATACGGGGGTGGCTACACCTTC
NA,TRBJ2-5,TRBV19,NA,CASSILDQETQYF,TGTGCCAGTAGTATTCTCGACCAAGAGACCCAGTACTTC
NA,TRBJ2-7,TRBV5-1,NA,CASSLGQPKTYEQYF,TGCGCCAGCAGCTTGGGACAGCCTAAAACCTACGAGCAGTACTTC
NA,TRBJ1-6,TRBV6-5,NA,CASSYSWGPRTYPLHF,TGTGCCAGCAGTTACTCATGGGGGCCCAGGACTTACCCCCTCCACTTT
NA,TRBJ1-1,TRBV6-5,NA,CASTRIPGGTEAFF,TGTGCCAGCACTAGGATACCCGGAGGCACTGAAGCTTTCTTT
TRBD2,TRBJ2-5,TRBV11-3,NA,CASTGTSGRGTQYF,TGTGCCAGCACTGGGACTAGCGGGAGAGGGACCCAGTACTTC
TRBD1,TRBJ2-7,TRBV18,NA,CASSPLLPGTEFYEQYF,TGTGCCAGCTCACCACTATTACCGGGGACAGAATTCTACGAGCAGTACTTC
TRBD2,TRBJ2-2,TRBV4-3,NA,CASSQDPAGGGSGELFF,TGCGCCAGCAGCCAAGATCCTGCGGGGGGTGGCTCCGGGGAGCTGTTTTTT
TRBD2,TRBJ2-7,TRBV7-2,NA,CAGRLAGSSYEQYF,TGTGCCGGCAGGCTAGCGGGCAGCTCCTACGAGCAGTACTTC
NA,TRBJ1-4,TRBV6-6,few,CASSSHSVANEKLFF,TGTGCCAGCAGCTCTCACAGTGTGGCTAATGAAAAACTGTTTTTT
NA,TRBJ1-1,TRBV4-3,NA,CASSQEGGVDMIYTEAFF,TGCGCCAGCAGCCAAGAAGGGGGGGTAGACATGATATACACTGAAGCTTTCTTT
NA,TRBJ2-3,TRBV7-9,NA,CASSLGYGSVTDTQYF,TGTGCCAGCAGCTTAGGGTACGGGAGTGTAACAGATACGCAGTATTTT
NA,TRBJ2-7,TRBV5-5,NA,CASSPQGGSPYEQYF,TGTGCCAGCAGCCCCCAAGGGGGATCACCCTACGAGCAGTACTTC
NA,TRBJ1-1,TRBV7-9,NA,CASSAEDRNTEAFF,TGTGCCAGCAGCGCAGAAGACAGGAACACTGAAGCTTTCTTT
TRBD2,TRBJ2-2,TRBV15,NA,CATSRDQAGARTGELFF,TGTGCCACCAGCAGAGATCAAGCGGGGGCCCGCACCGGGGAGCTGTTTTTT
NA,TRBJ2-2,TRBV7-3,NA,CASSSVANTGELFF,TGTGCCAGCAGCTCCGTCGCGAACACCGGGGAGCTGTTTTTT
NA,TRBJ2-1,TRBV19,NA,CASSQGLEQFF,TGTGCCAGTAGCCAGGGCCTTGAGCAGTTCTTC
NA,TRBJ1-1,TRBV5-5,NA,CASSLAWAGTEAFF,TGTGCCAGCAGCTTGGCCTGGGCAGGTACTGAAGCTTTCTTT
TRBD1,TRBJ2-2,TRBV6-5,NA,CASSRTGHTGELFF,TGTGCCAGCAGTCGGACAGGGCACACCGGGGAGCTGTTTTTT
TRBD1,TRBJ1-2,TRBV4-2,NA,CASSQSGQSYGYTF,TGTGCCAGCAGCCAATCGGGACAGTCATATGGCTACACCTTC